Detailed here is one T cell receptor beta chain. This sample is part of a study of T cells in Graves' hyperthyroidism and ophthalmopathy. The source material, RNA transcripts, was used to amplify TCR beta CDR3 regions. An initial round of RT-PCR targeting the TCR CDR3 relied on the HTBI primer set. MiXCR, applied by TCRdb to the multiplex PCR reads, yields one record per CDR3 protein. In the table there are 610,000 or so distinct CDR3 sequences, roughly 46% of which are singletons. This CDR3 has 15 residues. V lost 7 bases and J lost 3, with 19 bases in between. Per the germline V gene, CDR1 is ENHRY and CDR2 is SYGVKD.

Material: peripheral blood or thyroid tissue (not recorded which). The sequence came from a woman aged 18-29 years with Graves' hyperthyroidism. This chain connects TRBV10-3 to TRBJ2-7, with a tentative D call TRBD1 (8 bases). CDR3 DNA: TGTGCCATCAAAGGACAGGGAGGGACGAACTACGAGCAGTACTTC. Its translation: CAIKGQGGTNYEQYF.